This entry is about one TCR beta chain. Its matching antigen is unknown. Additional DNA sequences in this sample encode the identical CDR3. The sample belongs to a study of beta chain features in type 1 diabetes. Study-level information: Patients looked much like healthy donors when it came to age, gender and cell yields.

Germline V gene lookup returns CDR1 SGHTA and CDR2 FQGTGA. V was cut by 4 bases and J by 0 bases, with 6 bases left in between. The CDR3 totals 13 residues. Study-level points and caveats: At VDJ recombination sites, type 1 diabetes patients had fewer insertions and more deleted nucleotides. PCR could preferentially amplify shorter templates, alike in patients and controls. There was a moderate but significant shortening of TCRB CDR3s in all four CD4+ subsets of Type 1 diabetes patients. There was a possibility that cDNA sequencing over-represented cells with high TCR expression.

The study reverse transcribed the entire isolated RNA, so it sequenced expressed TCRB transcripts. Produced via immunoSEQ multiplex PCR; TCRdb's table is partial and in-frame only. The table lists over 200,000 clones, roughly a tenth of them singletons. V usage is TRBV7-3 and J usage is TRBJ1-1, with D tentatively TRBD1 (5 bases). The receptor's source is a man in his thirties or forties with type 1 diabetes. The sequenced sample consisted of naive CD4+ T cells from blood. The CDR3 loop is CASSSQVNTEAFF. The CDR3 DNA reads TGTGCCAGCAGCTCACAGGTGAACACTGAAGCTTTCTTT.